The clone carrying this T cell receptor beta chain was counted between two and nine times. What it recognizes is unknown. No conserved phenylalanine or tryptophan is present at the end of the CDR3, so a read error is the likely explanation. This sample stems from a study of T cell repertoires in cytomegalovirus infection. In TCRdb, the reads were re-called with MiXCR into one record per CDR3 protein. This table holds 450,000 to 550,000 distinct CDR3 sequences, more than 15% found once. Study results and caveats: Clonotype analysis showed dominance of the ex vivo response by HLA-C-restricted CMV-specific TCR beta clonotypes.

V shed 4 bases, J shed 10 bases, and the junction held 9 bases outside the gene matches. This CDR3 has 14 residues. Germline CDR1 SGHDN, CDR2 FVKESK. The sequenced sample was CD8+ T cells from PBMCs. This sequence joins TRBV14 and TRBJ2-1; TRBD1 matches at 8 bases. This receptor was identified in a human donor in good health (CMV status not recorded). Some clones in this sample may be carry-over from other donors' samples. The CDR3 DNA sequence: TGTGCCAGCAGCCTCAGGACAGGGCTTGTGGAGCAGTTCTTA. Residues: CASSLRTGLVEQFL.